This T cell receptor (beta chain) was documented in a study of CD8+ T cells in alopecia areata. cDNA reverse transcribed from extracted RNA served as the sequencing template. The repertoire was sequenced with immunoSEQ multiplex PCR; TCRdb's copy has only in-frame clones and lacks some. Of fewer than 200,000 clones listed, around 60% are singletons. V was pared by 7 bases and J by 0 bases, with 9 bases of the junction left unmatched. This CDR3 is 17 amino acids long. The germline V gene encodes CDR1 MGHDK and CDR2 SYGVNS. Comment on this clone: No antigen is known for it.

Study findings and constraints: Sequenced scalp T cells also include alphabeta T cells resident in normal skin. An increase in clonality over normal scalp was evident in lesional scalp, especially alopecia totalis/universalis.

It was from alopecia areata patients that lesional scalp punch biopsies and peripheral blood were collected. Sequencing used CD4+ T cells sorted from blood, obtained at week 0. This TCR was sampled from a human donor with alopecia areata. The chain carries TRBV25-1 and TRBJ1-6, with 7 bases matching TRBD1. CDR3 bases: TGTGCCAGCATGTGGGACAGATCCAGCTCCTATAATTCACCCCTCCACTTT. Translated, it gives CASMWDRSSSYNSPLHF. The variable domain in full, with the rest retrieved from reference TRBV25-1 and TRBJ1-6, is EADIYQTPRYLVIGTGKKITLECSQTMGHDKMYWYQQDPGMELHLIHYSYGVNSTEKGDLSSESTVSRIRTEHFPLTLESARPSHTSQYLCASMWDRSSSYNSPLHFGNGTRLTVT.